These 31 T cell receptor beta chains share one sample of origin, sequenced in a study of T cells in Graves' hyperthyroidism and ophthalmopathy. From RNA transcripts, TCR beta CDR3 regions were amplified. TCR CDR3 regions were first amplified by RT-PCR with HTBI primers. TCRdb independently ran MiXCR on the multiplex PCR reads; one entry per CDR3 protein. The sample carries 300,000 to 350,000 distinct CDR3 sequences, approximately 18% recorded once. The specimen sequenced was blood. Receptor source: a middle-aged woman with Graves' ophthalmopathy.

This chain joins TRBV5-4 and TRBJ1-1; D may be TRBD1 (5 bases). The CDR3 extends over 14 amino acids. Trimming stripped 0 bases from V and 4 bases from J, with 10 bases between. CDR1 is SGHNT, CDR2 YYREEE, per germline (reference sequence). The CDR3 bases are TGTGCCAGCAGCTTGGTAGGGGTACTCACTGAAGCTTTCTTT. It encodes CASSLVGVLTEAFF.

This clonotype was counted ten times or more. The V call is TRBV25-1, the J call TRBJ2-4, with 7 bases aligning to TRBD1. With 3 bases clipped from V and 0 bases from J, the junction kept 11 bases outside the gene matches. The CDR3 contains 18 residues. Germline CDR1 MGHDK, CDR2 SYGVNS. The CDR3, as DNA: TGTGCCAGCAGTGAGTTCTCCTGGACAGGAGAAGCCAAAAACATTCAGTACTTC. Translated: CASSEFSWTGEAKNIQYF.

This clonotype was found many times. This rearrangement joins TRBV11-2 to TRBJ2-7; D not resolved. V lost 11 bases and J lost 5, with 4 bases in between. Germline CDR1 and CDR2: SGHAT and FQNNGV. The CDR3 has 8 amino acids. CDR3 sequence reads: CAVDEQYF. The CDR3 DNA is TGTGCCGTCGACGAGCAGTACTTC.

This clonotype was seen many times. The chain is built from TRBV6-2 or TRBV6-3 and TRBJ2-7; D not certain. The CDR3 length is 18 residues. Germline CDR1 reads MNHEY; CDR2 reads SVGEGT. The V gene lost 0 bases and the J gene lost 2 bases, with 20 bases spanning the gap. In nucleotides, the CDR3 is TGTGCCAGCAGTTACTCTCAGAATGGTCCGACCTTCGCCTACGAGCAGTACTTC. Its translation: CASSYSQNGPTFAYEQYF.

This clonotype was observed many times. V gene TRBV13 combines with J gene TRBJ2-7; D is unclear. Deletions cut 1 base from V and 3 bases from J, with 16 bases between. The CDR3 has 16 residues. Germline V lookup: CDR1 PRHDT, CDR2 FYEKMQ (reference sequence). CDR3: CASSLAGFWSDYEQYF. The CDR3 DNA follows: TGTGCCAGCAGCTTAGCAGGATTTTGGAGTGACTACGAGCAGTACTTC.

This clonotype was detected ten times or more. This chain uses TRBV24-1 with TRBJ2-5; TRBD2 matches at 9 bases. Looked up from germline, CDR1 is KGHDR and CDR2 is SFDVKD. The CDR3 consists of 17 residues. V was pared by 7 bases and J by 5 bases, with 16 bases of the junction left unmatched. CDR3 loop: CATSVSGGGRAGETQYF. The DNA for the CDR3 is TGTGCCACCAGCGTTTCGGGTGGCGGGAGGGCCGGGGAGACCCAGTACTTC.

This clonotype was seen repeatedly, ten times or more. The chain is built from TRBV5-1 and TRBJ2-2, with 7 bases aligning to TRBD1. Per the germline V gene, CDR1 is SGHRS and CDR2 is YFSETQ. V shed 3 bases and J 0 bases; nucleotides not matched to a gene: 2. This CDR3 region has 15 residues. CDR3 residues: CASSWTGPNTGELFF. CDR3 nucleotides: TGCGCCAGCAGCTGGACAGGCCCGAACACCGGGGAGCTGTTTTTT.

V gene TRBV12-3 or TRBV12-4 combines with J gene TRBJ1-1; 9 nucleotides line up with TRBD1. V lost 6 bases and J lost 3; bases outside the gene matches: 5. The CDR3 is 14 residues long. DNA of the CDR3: TGTGCCAGCAGAAGGACAGGGGTCCACACTGAAGCTTTCTTT. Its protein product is CASRRTGVHTEAFF.

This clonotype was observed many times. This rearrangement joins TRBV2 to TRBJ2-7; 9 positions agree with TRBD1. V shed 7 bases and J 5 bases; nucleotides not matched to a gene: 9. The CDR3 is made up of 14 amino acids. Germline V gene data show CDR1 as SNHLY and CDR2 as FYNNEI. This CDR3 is CASISGRDRDEQYF. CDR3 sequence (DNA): TGTGCCAGCATCTCGGGGCGGGACAGGGACGAGCAGTACTTC.

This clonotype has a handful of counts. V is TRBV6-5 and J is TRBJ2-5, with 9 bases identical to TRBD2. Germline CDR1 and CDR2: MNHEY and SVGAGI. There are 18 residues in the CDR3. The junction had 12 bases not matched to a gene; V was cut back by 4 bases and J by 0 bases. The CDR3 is CASSWPLSGGEYQETQYF. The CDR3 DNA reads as TGTGCCAGCAGTTGGCCCCTTAGCGGGGGAGAGTACCAAGAGACCCAGTACTTC.

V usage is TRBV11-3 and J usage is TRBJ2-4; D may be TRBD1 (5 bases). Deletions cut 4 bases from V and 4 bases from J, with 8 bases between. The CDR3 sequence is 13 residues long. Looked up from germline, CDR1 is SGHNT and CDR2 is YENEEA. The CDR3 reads CASSSDRKNIQYF. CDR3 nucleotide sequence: TGTGCCAGCAGCTCAGACAGAAAAAACATTCAGTACTTC.

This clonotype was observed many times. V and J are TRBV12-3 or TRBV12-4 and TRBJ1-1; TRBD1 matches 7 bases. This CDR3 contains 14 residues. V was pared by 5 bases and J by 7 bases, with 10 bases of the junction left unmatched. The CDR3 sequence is CASSAETGLDEAFF. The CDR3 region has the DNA TGTGCCAGCAGTGCCGAGACAGGGCTTGATGAAGCTTTCTTT.

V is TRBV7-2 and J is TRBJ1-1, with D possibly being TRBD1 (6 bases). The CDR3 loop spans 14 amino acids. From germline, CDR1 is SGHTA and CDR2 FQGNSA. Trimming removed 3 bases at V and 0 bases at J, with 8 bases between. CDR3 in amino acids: CASSFWTVNTEAFF. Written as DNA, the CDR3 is TGTGCCAGCAGCTTCTGGACAGTGAACACTGAAGCTTTCTTT.

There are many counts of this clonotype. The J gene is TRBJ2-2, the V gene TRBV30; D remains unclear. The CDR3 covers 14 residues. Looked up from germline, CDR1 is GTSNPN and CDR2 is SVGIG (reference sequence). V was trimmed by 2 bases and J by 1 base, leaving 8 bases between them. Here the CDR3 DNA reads TGTGCCTGGAGTAGCGTATGGAACACCGGGGAGCTGTTTTTT. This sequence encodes CAWSSVWNTGELFF.

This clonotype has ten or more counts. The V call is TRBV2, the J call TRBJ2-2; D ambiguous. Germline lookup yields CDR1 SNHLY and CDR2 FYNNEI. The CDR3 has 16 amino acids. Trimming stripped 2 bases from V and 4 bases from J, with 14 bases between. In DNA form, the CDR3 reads TGTGCCAGCAGTGAATCAGGTGTCCGGACCACCGGGGAGCTGTTTTTT. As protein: CASSESGVRTTGELFF.

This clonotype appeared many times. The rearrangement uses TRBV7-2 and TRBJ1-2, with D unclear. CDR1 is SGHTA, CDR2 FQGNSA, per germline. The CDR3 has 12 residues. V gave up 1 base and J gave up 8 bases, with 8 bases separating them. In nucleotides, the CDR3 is TGTGCCAGCAGCTTAGGGGAGGAAGGCTACACCTTC. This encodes CASSLGEEGYTF.

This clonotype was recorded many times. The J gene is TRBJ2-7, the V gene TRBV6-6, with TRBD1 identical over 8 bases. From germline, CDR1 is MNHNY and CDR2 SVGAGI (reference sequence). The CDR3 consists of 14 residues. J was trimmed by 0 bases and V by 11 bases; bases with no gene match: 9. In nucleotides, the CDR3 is TGTGCCTGCCACAGGACAGGGCTCTCCTACGAGCAGTACTTC. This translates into CACHRTGLSYEQYF.

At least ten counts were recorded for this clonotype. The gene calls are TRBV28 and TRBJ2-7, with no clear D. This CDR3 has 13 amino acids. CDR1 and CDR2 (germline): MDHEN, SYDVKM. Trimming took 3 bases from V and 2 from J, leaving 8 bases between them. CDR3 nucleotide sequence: TGTGCCAGCAGTTTGTTCAAAGCCTACGAGCAGTACTTC. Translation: CASSLFKAYEQYF.

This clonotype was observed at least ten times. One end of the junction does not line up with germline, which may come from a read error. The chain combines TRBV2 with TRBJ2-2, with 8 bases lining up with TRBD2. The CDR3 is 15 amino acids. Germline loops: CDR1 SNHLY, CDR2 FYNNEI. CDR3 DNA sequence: TGTGCTAGCAGTGAAGCGGGAGCGAACACCGGGGAGCTGTTTTTT. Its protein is CASSEAGANTGELFF.

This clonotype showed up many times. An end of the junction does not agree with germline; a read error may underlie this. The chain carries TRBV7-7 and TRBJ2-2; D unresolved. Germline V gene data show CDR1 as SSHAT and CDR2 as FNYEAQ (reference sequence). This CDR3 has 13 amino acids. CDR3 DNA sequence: TGTGCTAGCAGCCTTGCACTCACCGGGGAGCTGTTTTTT. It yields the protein CASSLALTGELFF. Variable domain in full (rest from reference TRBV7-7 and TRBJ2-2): GAGVSQSPRYKVTKRGQDVTLRCDPISSHATLYWYQQALGQGPEFLTYFNYEAQPDKSGLPSDRFSAERPEGSISTLTIQRTEQRDSAMYRCASSLALTGELFFGEGSRLTVL.

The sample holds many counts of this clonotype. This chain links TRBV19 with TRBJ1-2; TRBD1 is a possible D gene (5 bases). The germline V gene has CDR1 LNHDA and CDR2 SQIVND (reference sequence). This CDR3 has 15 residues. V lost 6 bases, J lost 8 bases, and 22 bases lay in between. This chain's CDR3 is CASRTSEGRNRGYTF. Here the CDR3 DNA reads TGTGCCAGTAGGACCTCGGAGGGACGAAACAGAGGCTACACCTTC. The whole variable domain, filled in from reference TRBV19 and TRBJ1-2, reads DGGITQSPKYLFRKEGQNVTLSCEQNLNHDAMYWYRQDPGQGLRLIYYSQIVNDFQKGDIAEGYSVSREKKESFPLTVTSAQKNPTAFYLCASRTSEGRNRGYTFGSGTRLTVV.

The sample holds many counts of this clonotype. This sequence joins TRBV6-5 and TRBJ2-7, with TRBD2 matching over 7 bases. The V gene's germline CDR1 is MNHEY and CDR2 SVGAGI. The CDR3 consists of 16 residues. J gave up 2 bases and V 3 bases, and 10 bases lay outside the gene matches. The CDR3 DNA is TGTGCCAGCAGTTATGGAGGGCTAGCGGTGGCCTACGAGCAGTACTTC. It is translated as CASSYGGLAVAYEQYF.

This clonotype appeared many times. This chain's CDR3 is CASSLASTGEYGYTF. CDR3 nucleotide sequence: TGTGCCAGCAGCTTAGCGTCTACAGGGGAGTATGGCTACACCTTC. The J gene is TRBJ1-2, the V gene TRBV7-2; 7 nucleotides align to TRBD1. The CDR3 consists of 15 residues. The germline gives CDR1 SGHTA, CDR2 FQGNSA. With V trimmed by 0 bases and J by 5 bases, 6 bases remained unmatched.

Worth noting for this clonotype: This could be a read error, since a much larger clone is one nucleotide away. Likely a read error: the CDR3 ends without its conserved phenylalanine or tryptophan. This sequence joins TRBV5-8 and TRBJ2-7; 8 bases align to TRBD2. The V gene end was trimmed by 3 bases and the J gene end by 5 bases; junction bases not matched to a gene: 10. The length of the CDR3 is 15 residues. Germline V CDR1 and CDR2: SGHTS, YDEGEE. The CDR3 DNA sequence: TGTGCCAGCAGCTCCGGGACTAGGGAGTGGAACGAGCAGTACTCC. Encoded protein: CASSSGTREWNEQYS.

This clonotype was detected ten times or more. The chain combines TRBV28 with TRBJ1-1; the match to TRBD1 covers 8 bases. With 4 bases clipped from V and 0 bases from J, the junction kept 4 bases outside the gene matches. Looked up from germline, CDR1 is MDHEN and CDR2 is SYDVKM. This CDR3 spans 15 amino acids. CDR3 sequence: CASSSYRGLNTEAFF. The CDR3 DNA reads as TGTGCCAGCAGTTCCTACAGGGGGTTGAACACTGAAGCTTTCTTT.

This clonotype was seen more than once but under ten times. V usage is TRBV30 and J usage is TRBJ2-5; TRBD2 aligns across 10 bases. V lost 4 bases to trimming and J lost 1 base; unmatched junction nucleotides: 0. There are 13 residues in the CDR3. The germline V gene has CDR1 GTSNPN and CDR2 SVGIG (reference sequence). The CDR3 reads CAWTSGSQETQYF. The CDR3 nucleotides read TGTGCCTGGACTAGCGGGAGCCAAGAGACCCAGTACTTC.

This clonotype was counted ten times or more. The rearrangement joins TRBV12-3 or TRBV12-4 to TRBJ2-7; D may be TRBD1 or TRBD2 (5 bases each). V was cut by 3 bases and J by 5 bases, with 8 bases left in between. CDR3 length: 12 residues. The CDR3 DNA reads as TGTGCCAGCAGTTTGAGGGGAAACGAGCAGTACTTC. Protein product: CASSLRGNEQYF.

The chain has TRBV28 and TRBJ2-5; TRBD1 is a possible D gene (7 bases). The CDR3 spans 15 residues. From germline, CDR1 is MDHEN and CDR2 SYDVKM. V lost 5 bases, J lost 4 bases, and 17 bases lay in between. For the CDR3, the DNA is TGTGCCAGCAGTGAGGGACAGCTCGGGGGAGAGACCCAGTACTTC. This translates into CASSEGQLGGETQYF. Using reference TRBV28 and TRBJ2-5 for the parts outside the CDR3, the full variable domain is DVKVTQSSRYLVKRTGEKVFLECVQDMDHENMFWYRQDPGLGLRLIYFSYDVKMKEKGDIPEGYSVSREKKERFSLILESASTNQTSMYLCASSEGQLGGETQYFGPGTRLLVL.

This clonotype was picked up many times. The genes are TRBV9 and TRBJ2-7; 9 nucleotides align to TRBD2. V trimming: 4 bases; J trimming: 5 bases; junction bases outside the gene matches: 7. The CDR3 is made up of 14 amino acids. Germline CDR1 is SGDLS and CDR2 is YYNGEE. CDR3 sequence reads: CASSRQVAGDEQYF. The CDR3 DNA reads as TGTGCCAGCAGCCGACAAGTAGCGGGAGACGAGCAGTACTTC. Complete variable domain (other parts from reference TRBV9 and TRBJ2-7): DSGVTQTPKHLITATGQRVTLRCSPRSGDLSVYWYQQSLDQGLQFLIQYYNGEERAKGNILERFSAQQFPDLHSELNLSSLELGDSALYFCASSRQVAGDEQYFGPGTRLTVT.

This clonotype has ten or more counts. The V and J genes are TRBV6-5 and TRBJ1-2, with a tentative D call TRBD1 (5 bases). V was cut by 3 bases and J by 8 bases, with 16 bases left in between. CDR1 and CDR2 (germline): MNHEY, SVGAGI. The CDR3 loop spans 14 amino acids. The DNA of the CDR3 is TGTGCCAGCAGTTATAGCAGAGCCTCAGGGGGCTACACCTTC. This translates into CASSYSRASGGYTF.

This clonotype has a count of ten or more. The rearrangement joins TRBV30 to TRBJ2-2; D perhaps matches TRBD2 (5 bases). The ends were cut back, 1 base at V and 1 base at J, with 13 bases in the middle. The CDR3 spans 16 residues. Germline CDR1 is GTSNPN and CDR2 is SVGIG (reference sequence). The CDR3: CAWSESSVLNTGELFF. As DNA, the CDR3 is TGTGCCTGGAGTGAAAGTAGCGTCCTGAACACCGGGGAGCTGTTTTTT.